This is a list of T cell receptor beta chains from one sample in a study of technical replicates of blood from several donors. Libraries were prepared by immunoSEQ multiplex PCR; TCRdb keeps only in-frame clonotypes and omits some of them. The data hold about 61,000 clones, with 97% observed a single time. The sample was T cells isolated from PBMCs. These TCRs come from a human donor in good health. The conserved cysteine and the conserved F or W are not part of the CDR3 here. Size is stated for part of the rows, as once, few or many counts, or as a class when the clone is expanded.

size	V	J	CDR3
NA	TRBV5-4	TRBJ1-1	ASRGQGRREAF
NA	TRBV5-1	TRBJ1-2	ASSLSADSYGYT
NA	TRBV9	TRBJ1-2	ASSSPGMHGSYGYT
NA	TRBV29-1	TRBJ2-7	SVESGGSDEQY
NA	TRBV20-1	TRBJ1-1	SARDRSEAF
NA	TRBV2	TRBJ2-5	ASRASGGQETQY
NA	TRBV11-2	TRBJ1-2	ASSPDSRAQSDYGYT
once	TRBV5-1	TRBJ1-1	ASSTGTEAF
NA	TRBV11-2	TRBJ2-7	ASSLFPGTGNHEQY
NA	TRBV10-3	TRBJ2-7	AISRDRSYEQY
NA	TRBV27	TRBJ2-7	ASSITGAYTSYEQY
NA	TRBV2	TRBJ1-5	ASTGGWNQPQH
NA	TRBV7-8	TRBJ2-1	ASSSPRSGGGWDEQF
NA	TRBV4-1	TRBJ1-6	ASSQGGRPLH
once	TRBV1	TRBJ2-3	TRSNRGREVCTDTQY
NA	TRBV7-9	TRBJ1-5	ASTSSRGLYSNQPQH
NA	TRBV5-1	TRBJ1-2	ASSLQGASYGYT
NA	TRBV4-2	TRBJ2-7	ASSQGDSTYEQY